The clone carrying this T cell receptor beta chain was observed once. Germline values: CDR1 MGHDK, CDR2 SYGVNS. Trimming took 4 bases from V and 5 from J, leaving 17 bases between them. The CDR3 runs 15 residues. The data originate from a study of blood T cell repertoires in COVID-19. Clones were sequenced by immunoSEQ multiplex PCR, and TCRdb holds only the in-frame ones, with some missing. The sample yields about 180,000 clones, around 80% seen once. The TCR sequence derives from a man aged 65 to 79 with active or convalescent COVID-19. This chain uses TRBV25-1 with TRBJ2-5; D might be TRBD2 (6 bases). The specimen was peripheral blood. CDR3 sequence reads: CASSGGGIIVETQYF. For the CDR3, the DNA is TGTGCCAGCAGTGGTGGCGGGATTATAGTCGAGACCCAGTACTTC.